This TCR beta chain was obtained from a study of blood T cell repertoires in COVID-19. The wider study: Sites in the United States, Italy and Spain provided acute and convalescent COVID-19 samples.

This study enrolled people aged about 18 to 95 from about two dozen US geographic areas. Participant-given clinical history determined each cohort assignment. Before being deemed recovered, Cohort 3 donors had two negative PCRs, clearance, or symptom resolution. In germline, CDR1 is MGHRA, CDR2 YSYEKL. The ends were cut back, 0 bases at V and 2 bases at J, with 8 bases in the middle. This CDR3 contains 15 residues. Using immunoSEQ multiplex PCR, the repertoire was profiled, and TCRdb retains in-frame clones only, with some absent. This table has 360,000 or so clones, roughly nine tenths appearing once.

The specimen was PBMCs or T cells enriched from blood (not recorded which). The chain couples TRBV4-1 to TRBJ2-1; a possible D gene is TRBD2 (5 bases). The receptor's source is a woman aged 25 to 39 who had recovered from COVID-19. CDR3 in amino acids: CASSQELVPYNEQFF. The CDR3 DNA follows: TGCGCCAGCAGCCAAGAACTAGTACCCTACAATGAGCAGTTCTTC.